This T cell receptor (beta chain) was sequenced for a study of blood T cell repertoires in COVID-19. Study details: PBMCs, B-cell-depleted T cells, or T cells were the source of the cDNA or gDNA that made up the material.

Individuals drawn from 20 to 25 US areas were about 18 to 89 years old. With V trimmed by 6 bases and J by 5 bases, 8 bases remained unmatched. CDR3 length equals 14 residues. Germline V gene lookup returns CDR1 SGHRS and CDR2 YFSETQ. Original handling: Reference gene primer amplification gave nucleated cell count estimates. This table comes from immunoSEQ multiplex PCR, and its TCRdb copy is limited to in-frame clones, with some not included. V, J and clone size are those of that table, while D and trimming were read from the DNA. Here the sample spans around 450,000 clones, 70% to 90% being singletons.

The V call is TRBV5-1, the J call TRBJ1-3; 7 bases fit TRBD1. The sequence was obtained from a woman aged 18-30 years with acute COVID-19. The source material was PBMCs or T cells enriched from blood (not recorded which). CDR3: CASKPGTERNTIYF. CDR3 in DNA: TGCGCCAGCAAACCCGGGACAGAGAGAAACACCATATATTTT.